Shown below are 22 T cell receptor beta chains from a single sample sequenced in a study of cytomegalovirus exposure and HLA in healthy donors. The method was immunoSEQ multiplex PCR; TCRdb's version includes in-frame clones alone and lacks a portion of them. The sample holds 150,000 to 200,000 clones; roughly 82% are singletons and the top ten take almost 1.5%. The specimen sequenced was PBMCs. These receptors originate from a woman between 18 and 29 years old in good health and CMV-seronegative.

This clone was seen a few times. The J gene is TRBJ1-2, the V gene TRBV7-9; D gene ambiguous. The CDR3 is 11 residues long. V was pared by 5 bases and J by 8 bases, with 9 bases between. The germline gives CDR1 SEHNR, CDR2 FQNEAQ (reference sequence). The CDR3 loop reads CASSPPGGYTF. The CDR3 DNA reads TGTGCCAGCAGCCCTCCGGGGGGCTACACCTTC.

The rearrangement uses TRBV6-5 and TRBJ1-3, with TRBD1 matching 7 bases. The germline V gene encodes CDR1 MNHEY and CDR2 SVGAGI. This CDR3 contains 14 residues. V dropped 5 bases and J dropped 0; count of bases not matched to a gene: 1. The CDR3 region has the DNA TGTGCCAGCAGTGGGGACAGCTCTGGAAACACCATATATTTT. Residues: CASSGDSSGNTIYF.

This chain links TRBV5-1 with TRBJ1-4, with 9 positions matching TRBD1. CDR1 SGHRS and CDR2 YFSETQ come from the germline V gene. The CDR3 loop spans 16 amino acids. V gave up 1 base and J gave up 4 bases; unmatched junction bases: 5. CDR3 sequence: CASSLQQGAINEKLFF. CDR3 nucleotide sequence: TGCGCCAGCAGCTTGCAACAGGGGGCCATTAATGAAAAACTGTTTTTT. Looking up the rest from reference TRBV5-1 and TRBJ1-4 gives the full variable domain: KAGVTQTPRYLIKTRGQQVTLSCSPISGHRSVSWYQQTPGQGLQFLFEYFSETQRNKGNFPGRFSGRQFSNSRSEMNVSTLELGDSALYLCASSLQQGAINEKLFFGSGTQLSVL.

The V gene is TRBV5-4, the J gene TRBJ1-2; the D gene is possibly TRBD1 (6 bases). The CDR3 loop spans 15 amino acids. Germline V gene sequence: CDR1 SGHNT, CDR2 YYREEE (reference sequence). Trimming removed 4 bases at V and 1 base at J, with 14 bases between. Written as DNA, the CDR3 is TGTGCCAGCAGCCTGCAAGGGGGGGTTAACTATGGCTACACCTTC. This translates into CASSLQGGVNYGYTF.

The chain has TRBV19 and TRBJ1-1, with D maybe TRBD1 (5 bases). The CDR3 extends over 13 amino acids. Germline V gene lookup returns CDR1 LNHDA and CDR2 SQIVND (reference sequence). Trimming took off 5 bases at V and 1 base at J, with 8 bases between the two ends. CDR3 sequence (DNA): TGTGCCAGTAGTCTAAGGGGGAACACTGAAGCTTTCTTT. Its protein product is CASSLRGNTEAFF.

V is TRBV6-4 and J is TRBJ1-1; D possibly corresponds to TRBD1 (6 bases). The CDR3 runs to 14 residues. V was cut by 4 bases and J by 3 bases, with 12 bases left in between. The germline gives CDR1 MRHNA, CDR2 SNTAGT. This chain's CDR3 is CASSAETGYTEAFF. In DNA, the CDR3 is TGTGCCAGCAGTGCCGAGACAGGTTACACTGAAGCTTTCTTT.

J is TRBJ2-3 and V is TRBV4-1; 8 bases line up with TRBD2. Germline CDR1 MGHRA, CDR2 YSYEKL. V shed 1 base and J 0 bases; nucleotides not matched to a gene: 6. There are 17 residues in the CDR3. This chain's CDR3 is CASSQAGGPISTDTQYF. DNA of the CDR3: TGCGCCAGCAGCCAAGCGGGAGGGCCCATAAGCACAGATACGCAGTATTTT.

The CDR3 reads CASSQEDMNTEAFF. CDR3 bases: TGCGCCAGCAGCCAAGAGGACATGAACACTGAAGCTTTCTTT. This chain uses TRBV4-1 with TRBJ1-1, with TRBD1 as a possible D gene (5 bases). CDR3 length: 14 residues. Germline V lookup: CDR1 MGHRA, CDR2 YSYEKL. The V end lost 0 bases, the J end lost 0 bases, and 5 bases lay between the germline ends.

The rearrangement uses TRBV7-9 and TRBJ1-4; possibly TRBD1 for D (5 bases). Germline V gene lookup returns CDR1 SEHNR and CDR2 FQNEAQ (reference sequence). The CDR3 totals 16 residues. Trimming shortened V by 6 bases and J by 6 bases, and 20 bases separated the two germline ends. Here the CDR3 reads CASSLSNWGNYEKLFF. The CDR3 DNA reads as TGTGCCAGCAGTCTTTCCAACTGGGGCAACTATGAAAAACTGTTTTTT.

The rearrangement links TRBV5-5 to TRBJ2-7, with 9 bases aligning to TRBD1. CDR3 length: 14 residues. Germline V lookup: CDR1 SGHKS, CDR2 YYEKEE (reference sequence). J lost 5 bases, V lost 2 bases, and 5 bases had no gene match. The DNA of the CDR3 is TGTGCCAGCAGCTTAGGACAGGGGACTGACGAGCAGTACTTC. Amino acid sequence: CASSLGQGTDEQYF.

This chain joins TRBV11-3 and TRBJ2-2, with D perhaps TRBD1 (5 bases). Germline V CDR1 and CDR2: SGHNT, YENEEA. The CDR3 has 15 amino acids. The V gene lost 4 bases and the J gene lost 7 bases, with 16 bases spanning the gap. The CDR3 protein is CASSSTFSGNGELFF. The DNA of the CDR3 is TGTGCCAGCAGCTCAACGTTTTCAGGGAACGGGGAGCTGTTTTTT.

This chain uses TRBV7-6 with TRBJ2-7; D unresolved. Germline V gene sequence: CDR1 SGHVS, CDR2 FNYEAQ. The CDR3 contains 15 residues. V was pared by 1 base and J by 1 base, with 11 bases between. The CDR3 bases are TGTGCCAGCAGCTTAGTGCTCGGGTCTTCCTACGAGCAGTACTTC. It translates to CASSLVLGSSYEQYF.

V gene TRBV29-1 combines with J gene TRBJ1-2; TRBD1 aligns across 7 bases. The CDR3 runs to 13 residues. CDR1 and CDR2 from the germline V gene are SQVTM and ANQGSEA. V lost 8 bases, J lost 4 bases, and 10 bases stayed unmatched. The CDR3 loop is CSSLGGSSYGYTF. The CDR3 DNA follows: TGCAGCAGTCTAGGGGGCTCGAGCTATGGCTACACCTTC.

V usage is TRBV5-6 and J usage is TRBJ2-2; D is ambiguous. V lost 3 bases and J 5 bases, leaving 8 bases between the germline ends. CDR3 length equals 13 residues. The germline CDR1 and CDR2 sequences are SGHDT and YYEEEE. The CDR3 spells CASSWAVTGELFF. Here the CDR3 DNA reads TGTGCCAGCAGCTGGGCCGTTACCGGGGAGCTGTTTTTT.

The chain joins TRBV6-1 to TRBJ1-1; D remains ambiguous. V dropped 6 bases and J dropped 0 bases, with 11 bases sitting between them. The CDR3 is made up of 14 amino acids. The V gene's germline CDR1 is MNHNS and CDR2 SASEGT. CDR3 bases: TGTGCCAGCAGACCGATGAGCATGAACACTGAAGCTTTCTTT. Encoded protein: CASRPMSMNTEAFF.

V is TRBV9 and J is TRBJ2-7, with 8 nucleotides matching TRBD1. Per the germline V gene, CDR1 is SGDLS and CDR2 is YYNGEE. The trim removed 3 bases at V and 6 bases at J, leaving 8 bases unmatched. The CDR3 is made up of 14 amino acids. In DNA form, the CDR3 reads TGTGCCAGCAGCGCGGGACAGGTCGTAGGCGAGCAGTACTTC. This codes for CASSAGQVVGEQYF.

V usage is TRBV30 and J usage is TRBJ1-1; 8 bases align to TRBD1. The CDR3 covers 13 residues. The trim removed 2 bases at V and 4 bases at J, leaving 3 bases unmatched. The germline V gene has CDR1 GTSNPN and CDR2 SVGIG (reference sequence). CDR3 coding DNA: TGTGCCTGGAGTTATACAGGGGGCACTGAAGCTTTCTTT. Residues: CAWSYTGGTEAFF.

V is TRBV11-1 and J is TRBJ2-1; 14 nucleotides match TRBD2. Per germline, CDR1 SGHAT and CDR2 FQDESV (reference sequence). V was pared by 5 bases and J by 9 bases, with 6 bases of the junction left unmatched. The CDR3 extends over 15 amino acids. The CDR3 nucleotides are TGTGCCAGCAGCCGGGGACTAGCGGGAGACGGTGAGCAGTTCTTC. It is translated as CASSRGLAGDGEQFF.

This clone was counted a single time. CDR3 sequence reads: CASSPTSGEGTDTQYF. The CDR3 DNA reads as TGTGCCAGCAGCCCCACTAGCGGTGAGGGCACAGATACGCAGTATTTT. The V gene is TRBV9, the J gene TRBJ2-3; TRBD2 matches 8 bases. Germline V gives CDR1 SGDLS, CDR2 YYNGEE. Trimming took 4 bases from V and 1 from J; bases not matched to a gene: 8. The CDR3 runs 16 residues.

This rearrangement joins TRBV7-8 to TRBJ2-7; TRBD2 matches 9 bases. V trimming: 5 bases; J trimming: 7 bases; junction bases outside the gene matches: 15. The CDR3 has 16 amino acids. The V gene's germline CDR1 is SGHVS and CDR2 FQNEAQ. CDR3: CASSQPGTSPKEEQYF. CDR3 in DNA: TGTGCCAGCAGCCAACCCGGGACTAGCCCCAAGGAGGAGCAGTACTTC.

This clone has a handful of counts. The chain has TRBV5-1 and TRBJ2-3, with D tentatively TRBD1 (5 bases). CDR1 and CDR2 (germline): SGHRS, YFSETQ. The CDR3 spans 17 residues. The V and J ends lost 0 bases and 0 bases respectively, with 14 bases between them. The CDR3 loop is CASSLEGLGASTDTQYF. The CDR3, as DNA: TGCGCCAGCAGCTTGGAGGGCCTAGGGGCTAGCACAGATACGCAGTATTTT.

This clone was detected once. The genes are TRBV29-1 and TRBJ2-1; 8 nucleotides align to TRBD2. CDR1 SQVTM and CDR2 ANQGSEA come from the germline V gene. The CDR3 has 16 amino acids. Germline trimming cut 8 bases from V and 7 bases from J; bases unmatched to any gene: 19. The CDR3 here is CSMMTTGTSLGNEQFF. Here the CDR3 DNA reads TGCAGCATGATGACCACCGGGACTAGTCTAGGTAATGAGCAGTTCTTC.